The 32 T cell receptor beta chains presented below share a single source sample, sequenced in a study of shared clonotypes between healthy human individuals. Terminally differentiated effector memory CD45RA+ cells were excluded from the naive CD8 cells, which were CD45RO-negative and positively selected for CCR7. Only in-frame clones appear in the TCRdb table, and some are missing; sequencing was by immunoSEQ multiplex PCR. The table lists millions of clones, about 95% of them singletons, with 0.85% to 1.2% in the top ten. The sequenced sample consisted of naive CD8+ T cells sorted from blood. The receptors were sampled from a man aged 18 to 29 in good health.

The count of this clone is one. The chain links TRBV4-1 to TRBJ1-4; D is possibly TRBD1 (5 bases). V was trimmed by 0 bases and J by 5 bases, leaving 10 bases between them. CDR1 is MGHRA, CDR2 YSYEKL, per germline. The CDR3 contains 15 residues. For the CDR3, the DNA is TGCGCCAGCAGCCAAGATGGGGGAGGGAATGAAAAACTGTTTTTT. Its protein product is CASSQDGGGNEKLFF.

To note about this clone: Other DNA sequences in this sample translate to the same CDR3. The V call is TRBV27, the J call TRBJ2-3, with D possibly TRBD2 on 6 matching bases. Germline CDR1 reads MNHEY; CDR2 reads SMNVEV (reference sequence). Trimming shortened V by 4 bases and J by 0 bases, and 8 bases separated the two germline ends. This CDR3 region has 14 residues. CDR3 coding DNA: TGTGCCAGCAGTTCCCGGGGGAGCACAGATACGCAGTATTTT. Translating it yields CASSSRGSTDTQYF.

The genes are TRBV5-6 and TRBJ2-7; D may be TRBD1 (5 bases). Trimming pared 3 bases from V and 2 bases from J, leaving 12 bases between. The CDR3 has 14 residues. Germline lookup yields CDR1 SGHDT and CDR2 YYEEEE. CDR3 sequence: CASSSETATYEQYF. The CDR3, as DNA: TGTGCCAGCAGCTCGGAGACAGCAACCTACGAGCAGTACTTC.

This sequence joins TRBV7-6 and TRBJ1-2; D is ambiguous. The CDR3 has 12 amino acids. Germline loops: CDR1 SGHVS, CDR2 FNYEAQ. V gave up 0 bases and J gave up 4 bases, with 3 bases separating them. The chain's CDR3 is CASSLAGYGYTF. CDR3 sequence (DNA): TGTGCCAGCAGCTTAGCTGGCTATGGCTACACCTTC.

The chain carries TRBV7-3 and TRBJ2-1; D gene uncertain. This CDR3 spans 12 amino acids. V lost 2 bases to trimming and J lost 9 bases, with 8 bases between them. Germline CDR1 is SGHTA and CDR2 is FQGTGA. The CDR3 protein is CASSLGPSEQFF. CDR3 DNA: TGTGCCAGCAGCTTAGGGCCCTCTGAGCAGTTCTTC.

The chain uses TRBV6-1 and TRBJ2-5; D might be TRBD1 (6 bases). Matching the DNA end better, TRBJ2-7 makes the J call doubtful. Germline CDR1 is MNHNS and CDR2 is SASEGT. This CDR3 is built from 15 residues. This CDR3 reads CASTIQGQSSYEQYF. The CDR3 DNA reads as TGTGCCAGCACCATACAGGGCCAAAGCTCCTACGAGCAGTACTTC.

V is TRBV11-2 and J is TRBJ2-3, with TRBD2 identical over 13 bases. V was clipped by 2 bases and J by 6 bases; unmatched bases: 8. This CDR3 is built from 17 residues. The germline V gene encodes CDR1 SGHAT and CDR2 FQNNGV. Here the CDR3 DNA reads TGTGCCAGCAGCTTAAAGTTGGGGACTAGCGGGATCGATACGCAGTATTTT. Amino acids: CASSLKLGTSGIDTQYF.

The chain couples TRBV6-1 to TRBJ1-5; D unresolved. Germline loops: CDR1 MNHNS, CDR2 SASEGT. The CDR3 consists of 12 residues. V lost 3 bases and J lost 8, with 8 bases in between. CDR3 DNA: TGTGCCAGCAGTGAGCCACGAGAGCCCCAGCATTTT. Amino acid sequence: CASSEPREPQHF.

This chain uses TRBV27 with TRBJ1-1; TRBD1 matches at 11 bases. The CDR3 has 17 residues. V lost 5 bases to trimming and J lost 1 base; unmatched junction nucleotides: 9. Germline V gene lookup returns CDR1 MNHEY and CDR2 SMNVEV (reference sequence). CDR3 DNA sequence: TGTGCCAGCAGTCCGATTAGGACAGGGGGCCCGAACACTGAAGCTTTCTTT. Protein product: CASSPIRTGGPNTEAFF.

V and J are TRBV13 and TRBJ2-3, with 14 bases aligning to TRBD2. V shed 5 bases and J 0 bases; nucleotides not matched to a gene: 4. The CDR3 runs 17 residues. The germline V gene encodes CDR1 PRHDT and CDR2 FYEKMQ (reference sequence). CDR3 in amino acids: CASSAWTSGRSTDTQYF. The DNA for the CDR3 is TGTGCCAGCAGCGCCTGGACTAGCGGGAGGAGCACAGATACGCAGTATTTT.

The rearrangement uses TRBV2 and TRBJ1-2; no firm D call. This CDR3 is 14 amino acids long. Trimming cost V 0 bases and J 6 bases, with 11 bases left between them. Germline CDR1 is SNHLY and CDR2 is FYNNEI. The CDR3 sequence is CASSEAVNIDGYTF. In DNA, the CDR3 is TGTGCCAGCAGTGAAGCGGTTAATATCGATGGCTACACCTTC.

As regards this clone: Since no conserved phenylalanine or tryptophan closes the CDR3, a read error is the likely cause. This chain connects TRBV11-2 to TRBJ1-2; 7 nucleotides align to TRBD1. V shed 2 bases and J 4 bases; nucleotides not matched to a gene: 19. The CDR3 is 19 residues long. Germline-derived CDR1 and CDR2 are SGHAT and FQNNGV. This CDR3 reads CASSLSQTVTGEGVYGYTL. Here the CDR3 DNA reads TGTGCCAGCAGCTTATCCCAGACCGTCACAGGGGAAGGAGTCTATGGCTACACCCTC.

The genes are TRBV30 and TRBJ2-7; 7 positions match TRBD1. V lost 0 bases to trimming and J lost 4 bases; unmatched junction nucleotides: 6. This CDR3 region has 14 residues. CDR1 GTSNPN and CDR2 SVGIG come from the germline V gene (reference sequence). The chain's CDR3 is CAWSVGQAGYEQYF. The CDR3 DNA is TGTGCCTGGAGTGTAGGACAGGCAGGGTACGAGCAGTACTTC.

The chain uses TRBV6-5 and TRBJ2-5; 11 nucleotides line up with TRBD2. Germline CDR1 reads MNHEY; CDR2 reads SVGAGI. V gave up 4 bases and J gave up 5 bases; unmatched junction bases: 9. The CDR3 extends over 16 amino acids. CDR3 in DNA: TGTGCCAGCAGTTTTCTAGCGGGGGGCCCGGGGGAGACCCAGTACTTC. Translation: CASSFLAGGPGETQYF.

V and J are TRBV2 and TRBJ2-7; D is possibly TRBD2 (6 bases). CDR3 length: 14 residues. V lost 1 base and J 4 bases, leaving 11 bases between the germline ends. From germline, CDR1 is SNHLY and CDR2 FYNNEI. The CDR3 DNA follows: TGTGCCAGCAGTGAAGACTATAGCGGATACGAGCAGTACTTC. Residues: CASSEDYSGYEQYF.

The chain links TRBV7-8 to TRBJ2-7; D is perhaps TRBD1 (6 bases). V lost 0 bases to trimming and J lost 2 bases, with 11 bases between them. The CDR3 spans 15 residues. Germline V lookup: CDR1 SGHVS, CDR2 FQNEAQ. In DNA, the CDR3 is TGTGCCAGCAGCTTAGCGTCAGGGGCGACCTACGAGCAGTACTTC. This codes for CASSLASGATYEQYF.

The rearrangement joins TRBV7-9 to TRBJ2-5; 7 positions agree with TRBD1. The CDR3 covers 15 residues. Per germline, CDR1 SEHNR and CDR2 FQNEAQ (reference sequence). J was trimmed by 5 bases and V by 3 bases; bases with no gene match: 9. The CDR3 sequence: CASSFGTGAGETQYF. The CDR3 DNA reads as TGTGCCAGCAGCTTCGGCACAGGGGCTGGCGAGACCCAGTACTTC.

The chain is built from TRBV10-2 and TRBJ1-6; no firm D call. The germline gives CDR1 WSHSY, CDR2 SAAADI. The CDR3 runs to 13 residues. V was cut by 6 bases and J by 7 bases, with 10 bases left in between. The CDR3 loop is CASSSVLNSPLHF. As DNA, the CDR3 is TGCGCCAGCAGCTCAGTACTCAATTCACCCCTCCACTTT.

The chain links TRBV28 to TRBJ1-2; D is unresolved. The CDR3 runs 17 residues. Germline V lookup: CDR1 MDHEN, CDR2 SYDVKM. Trimming pared 7 bases from V and 3 bases from J, leaving 24 bases between. CDR3 coding DNA: TGTGCCAGCACCGACTGGGGATTAACATTCCACGACTATGGCTACACCTTC. This gives the protein CASTDWGLTFHDYGYTF.

This clone was recorded once. V usage is TRBV9 and J usage is TRBJ2-2; TRBD2 is a possible D gene (5 bases). The CDR3 spans 17 residues. Germline V gives CDR1 SGDLS, CDR2 YYNGEE. V gave up 4 bases and J gave up 4 bases, with 20 bases separating them. The CDR3 here is CASSSPGSFLATGELFF. CDR3 DNA: TGTGCCAGCAGCTCCCCTGGGAGTTTTCTAGCCACCGGGGAGCTGTTTTTT. The full variable domain, rest sourced from reference TRBV9 and TRBJ2-2, is DSGVTQTPKHLITATGQRVTLRCSPRSGDLSVYWYQQSLDQGLQFLIQYYNGEERAKGNILERFSAQQFPDLHSELNLSSLELGDSALYFCASSSPGSFLATGELFFGEGSRLTVL.

The V and J genes are TRBV19 and TRBJ2-2; D may be TRBD1 (6 bases). Looked up from germline, CDR1 is LNHDA and CDR2 is SQIVND (reference sequence). Trimming pared 1 base from V and 2 bases from J, leaving 8 bases between. This CDR3 spans 15 amino acids. CDR3 DNA sequence: TGTGCCAGTAGTATAGTAGGGGGAAACACCGGGGAGCTGTTTTTT. It encodes CASSIVGGNTGELFF.

The rearrangement links TRBV5-4 to TRBJ2-4; D could derive from TRBD1 or TRBD2 (6 bases each). V was cut by 6 bases and J by 5 bases, with 15 bases left in between. This CDR3 is 14 amino acids long. Per germline, CDR1 SGHNT and CDR2 YYREEE (reference sequence). The CDR3 coding sequence is TGTGCCAGCACCCAAGGGGGGTCGGAAAACATTCAGTACTTC. Its translation: CASTQGGSENIQYF.

On this clone itself: Other nucleotide sequences in the sample specify the same CDR3. V is TRBV9 and J is TRBJ2-5; 8 bases align to TRBD2. The CDR3 contains 15 residues. Per germline, CDR1 SGDLS and CDR2 YYNGEE. With V trimmed by 0 bases and J by 5 bases, 6 bases remained unmatched. The CDR3 sequence: CASSVGLAGGETQYF. The CDR3, as DNA: TGTGCCAGCAGCGTAGGTCTAGCGGGCGGGGAGACCCAGTACTTC.

In its sample, this clone was seen once. V usage is TRBV7-9 and J usage is TRBJ2-7; the D call may be TRBD1 or TRBD2 (6 bases each). From germline, CDR1 is SEHNR and CDR2 FQNEAQ (reference sequence). V was pared by 5 bases and J by 6 bases, with 23 bases between. The CDR3 has 16 amino acids. In nucleotides, the CDR3 is TGTGCCAGCAGCGGAGGGGCGGGGACAACTACTACCGAGCAGTACTTC. It translates to CASSGGAGTTTTEQYF.

J is TRBJ2-7 and V is TRBV27; tentatively, D is TRBD2 (5 bases). Trimming removed 7 bases from V and 6 bases from J, with 13 bases in between. Germline CDR1 reads MNHEY; CDR2 reads SMNVEV (reference sequence). This CDR3 has 12 amino acids. This CDR3 is CASTNREGEQYF. The DNA of the CDR3 is TGTGCCAGCACCAATCGGGAAGGCGAGCAGTACTTC.

This clone showed up just a few times. The V and J genes are TRBV30 and TRBJ2-7; 7 bases are shared with TRBD2. Germline values: CDR1 GTSNPN, CDR2 SVGIG (reference sequence). This CDR3 is 15 amino acids long. The V gene end was trimmed by 2 bases and the J gene end by 2 bases; junction bases not matched to a gene: 9. The CDR3 protein is CAWSRPGLPTYEQYF. The CDR3 coding sequence is TGTGCCTGGAGTCGACCGGGACTACCCACCTACGAGCAGTACTTC.

The J gene is TRBJ2-2, the V gene TRBV4-3; 11 nucleotides line up with TRBD2. The germline V gene has CDR1 LGHNA and CDR2 YSLEER. J gave up 5 bases and V 1 base, and 9 bases lay outside the gene matches. The CDR3 is 18 amino acids. DNA of the CDR3: TGCGCCAGCAGCCAAGTCGTGGTAGCGGGAGGGCCAACCGGGGAGCTGTTTTTT. It specifies CASSQVVVAGGPTGELFF.

This chain links TRBV7-9 with TRBJ2-7; D possibly corresponds to TRBD1 (6 bases). The CDR3 covers 16 residues. Germline V CDR1 and CDR2: SEHNR, FQNEAQ (reference sequence). The germline V and J ends were trimmed by 5 bases and 0 bases, with 17 bases remaining between them. The DNA of the CDR3 is TGTGCCAGCAGCACCCTAGGACAGTCCCTCTCCTACGAGCAGTACTTC. Translating it yields CASSTLGQSLSYEQYF.

DNA for the CDR3: TGTGCCAGCAGTTTAAGACTAGCGGGGGCCGCTTACAATGAGCAGTTCTTC. Translation gives CASSLRLAGAAYNEQFF. The chain has TRBV28 and TRBJ2-1; TRBD2 matches at 12 bases. Per germline, CDR1 MDHEN and CDR2 SYDVKM. This CDR3 is 17 amino acids long. J lost 4 bases, V lost 2 bases, and 6 bases had no gene match.

The chain has TRBV28 and TRBJ2-7; TRBD1 is a possible D gene (6 bases). The germline V gene has CDR1 MDHEN and CDR2 SYDVKM. Deletions cut 2 bases from V and 5 bases from J, with 13 bases between. The CDR3 totals 14 residues. As DNA, the CDR3 is TGTGCCAGCAGTTTAACCGGGACATACCACGAGCAGTACTTC. Translation: CASSLTGTYHEQYF.

The V gene is TRBV29-1, the J gene TRBJ2-7; weak D call: TRBD2 (5 bases). The V gene lost 7 bases and the J gene lost 0 bases, with 13 bases spanning the gap. The CDR3 consists of 13 residues. From germline, CDR1 is SQVTM and CDR2 ANQGSEA. CDR3 loop: CSASDSFSYEQYF. The DNA for the CDR3 is TGCAGCGCATCGGACTCCTTCTCCTACGAGCAGTACTTC.

On this clone: The junction departs from germline at one end; a sequencing error may be responsible. The chain uses TRBV6-1 and TRBJ1-2; a weak D match, TRBD1 (5 bases). From germline, CDR1 is MNHNS and CDR2 SASEGT. The length of the CDR3 is 16 residues. DNA for the CDR3: TGTGCCAGCAGTGAAACCTTGGGACCGGCTAAATATGGCTACACCTTC. It yields the protein CASSETLGPAKYGYTF.